This paragraph reports one T cell receptor (beta chain). Its antigen is currently unknown. Sequencing was performed with immunoSEQ multiplex PCR; in TCRdb, only in-frame clones are kept and a portion is missing. The sample includes about 180,000 clones, approximately 90% seen only once; the top ten take 4.5% to 7.5%. This sample stems from a study of Ad26.COV2.S vaccination and SARS-CoV-2 variants. Findings and limits, study-wide: Recipients of vaccine and of placebo showed similar breadth of their non-spike TCR repertoires. There was a possibility that the TCR breadth and depth analyses underestimated total T cell responses. Individuals receiving vaccine had higher spike-specific TCR breadth than placebo recipients did.

This CDR3 has 14 residues. Germline values: CDR1 SGHRS, CDR2 YFSETQ. V was cut by 4 bases and J by 1 base, with 9 bases left in between. This receptor was obtained from a human donor who had recovered from COVID-19. Material: peripheral blood, obtained after recovery from COVID-19. The chain recombines TRBV5-1 with TRBJ1-3; no clear D. The CDR3 DNA reads as TGCGCCAGCAGCCCGGAACTGTCTGGAAACACCATATATTTT. Translating it yields CASSPELSGNTIYF. The entire variable domain, with the rest obtained from reference TRBV5-1 and TRBJ1-3, is as follows: KAGVTQTPRYLIKTRGQQVTLSCSPISGHRSVSWYQQTPGQGLQFLFEYFSETQRNKGNFPGRFSGRQFSNSRSEMNVSTLELGDSALYLCASSPELSGNTIYFGEGSWLTVV.